This T cell receptor beta chain was recorded in a study of cytomegalovirus exposure and HLA in healthy donors (dated by TCRdb to about 2017). Regarding the complete study: The 500 to 800 repertoires of the first cohort and the 95 to 150 validation repertoires were produced on the same platform, according to a later analysis. The study was designed to test whether signatures of past pathogen exposure could be identified by cataloging public T cell receptors. In addition to the first cohort of approximately 650 subjects, a separate validation cohort of 100 to 150 different subjects was used. The study combined high-throughput TCR immunosequencing, statistical association of individual TCRs with disease status, and machine learning to predict cytomegalovirus infection status.

The library was obtained by the immunoSEQ multiplex PCR assay. As for the authors' bioinformatics: A statistical classification framework was built for diagnosing cytomegalovirus status from the catalog of TCR beta chain sequences. TCRdb took over this immuneACCESS table, retaining in-frame rearrangements with V and J assigned. Such tables are incomplete; in checked studies, under half of the missing clones stem from an unresolved V gene, and the remainder is unexplained. From that table come the V and J calls and clone size; the DNA was used to work out D and trimming. This sample is represented by fewer than 350,000 clones; 88% of them were singletons. The ten largest clones capture over 0.7% of the sample. The CDR3 starts with the cysteine, ends with the phenylalanine, and has 12 residues. CDR3 DNA is the only sequence kept; it has 36 bases, read in frame from the first base. The germline V gene (reference sequence) gives CDR1 as SEHNR and CDR2 as FQNEAQ. Trimming takes 8 bases from V and 4 bases from J, and the germline ends sit 12 bases apart.

Donors formed part of the validation cohort, which comprised about 130 subjects and was distinct from the first cohort of over 500 subjects. With regard to this clone: Its recognized antigen is unknown. Base qualities are not recorded, but no much larger clone differs from it by a single base.

Here is what the overall study found, with its caveats: In a later analysis, TCRs clustered in the first cohort were found to also tend to co-occur in the roughly 130 validation repertoires, with about 94% of cluster scores above 0. A few of the identified cytomegalovirus-associated TCR beta chains were confirmed in vitro to be specific for cytomegalovirus antigens. In the study, 164 TCR beta chains were listed as associated with cytomegalovirus. Cytomegalovirus status was reported to be diagnosed by the classifier with high specificity and sensitivity in both the original and validation cohorts. While some public TCRs were present in many individuals, most TCR sequences turned up only very rarely across donors. The validation cohort had no HLA typing available for a later analysis, so co-occurrence within that cohort was assessed over all 110 or so repertoires. The authors suggested that the approach could potentially be generalized to other disease states and immunological phenotypes.

This receptor was taken from a woman between 18 and 29 years old in good health and CMV-seronegative. The sequenced sample was PBMCs. The chain is made from TRBV7-9 and TRBJ2-7, with TRBD1 perhaps the D gene, on 6 matching bases. The CDR3 region has the sequence CASATGRYEQYF. The nucleotide sequence is TGTGCCAGCGCTACAGGGCGGTACGAGCAGTACTTC.